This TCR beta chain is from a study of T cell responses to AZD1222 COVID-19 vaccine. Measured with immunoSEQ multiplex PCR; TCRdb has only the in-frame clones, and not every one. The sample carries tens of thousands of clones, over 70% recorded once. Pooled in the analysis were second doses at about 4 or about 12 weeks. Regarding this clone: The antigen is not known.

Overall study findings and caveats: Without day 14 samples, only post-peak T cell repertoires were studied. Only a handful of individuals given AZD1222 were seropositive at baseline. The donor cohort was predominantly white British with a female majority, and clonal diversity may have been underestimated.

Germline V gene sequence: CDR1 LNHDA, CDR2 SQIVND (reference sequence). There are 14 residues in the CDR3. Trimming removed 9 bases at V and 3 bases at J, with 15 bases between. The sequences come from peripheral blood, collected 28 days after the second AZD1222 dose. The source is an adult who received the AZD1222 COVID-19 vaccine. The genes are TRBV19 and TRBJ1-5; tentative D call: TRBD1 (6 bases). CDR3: CASRSTGLNQPQHF. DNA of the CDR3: TGTGCCAGCCGAAGCACAGGGCTCAATCAGCCCCAGCATTTT.